Listed below are T cell receptor beta chains from one sample, sequenced in a study of shared clonotypes between healthy human individuals. This table comes from immunoSEQ multiplex PCR, and its TCRdb copy is limited to in-frame clones, with some not included. The sample lists roughly 600,000 clones; roughly 98% were seen once. Sequencing input: naive CD8+ T cells sorted from blood. These TCRs come from a man between 25 and 39 years old in good health. Each CDR3 is given with its conserved first and last residue. A D gene is named only where the DNA matches it firmly. Only part of the rows carry a size: once, few, many, or a class if the clone is expanded.

>NA|NA|TRBV4-3|18|TRBJ2-1
CASSQDTVKVTVWNEQFF
TGCGCCAGCAGCCAAGATACGGTGAAGGTAACTGTGTGGAATGAGCAGTTCTTC
>NA|TRBD2|TRBV4-3|15|TRBJ2-1
CASSPGGRAYNEQFF
TGCGCCAGCAGTCCCGGTGGGAGGGCCTACAATGAGCAGTTCTTC
>NA|TRBD1|TRBV5-4|15|TRBJ1-2
CASSLSGRGAYGYTF
TGTGCCAGCAGCTTGAGTGGCAGGGGGGCCTATGGCTACACCTTC
>NA|NA|TRBV5-5|14|TRBJ2-7
CASSAPGTRVEQYF
TGTGCCAGCAGCGCCCCCGGGACGCGGGTAGAGCAGTACTTC
>once|NA|TRBV10-3|12|TRBJ2-7
CAISEAYYEQYF
TGTGCCATCAGTGAGGCTTACTACGAGCAGTACTTC
>NA|NA|TRBV6-5|15|TRBJ1-2
CASSPAAETLYGYTF
TGTGCCAGCAGTCCAGCGGCGGAGACTTTGTATGGCTACACCTTC
>NA|TRBD1|TRBV2|15|TRBJ2-7
CASSESRQGSYEQYF
TGTGCCAGCAGTGAATCCAGACAGGGCTCCTACGAGCAGTACTTC
>NA|NA|TRBV7-2|15|TRBJ2-3
CASSLGGRSTDTQYF
TGTGCCAGCAGCTTAGGCGGACGTAGCACAGATACGCAGTATTTT
>NA|NA|TRBV6-5|12|TRBJ2-7
CASSNQGSEQYF
TGTGCCAGCAGTAACCAGGGATCCGAGCAGTACTTC
>NA|TRBD2|TRBV5-8|19|TRBJ2-4
CASRPAGVAGGIAKNIQYF
TGTGCCAGCAGACCCGCCGGGGTAGCGGGAGGTATAGCCAAAAACATTCAGTACTTC
>NA|NA|TRBV2|17|TRBJ2-7
CASRPTRSTRDSYEQYF
TGTGCCAGCAGGCCGACCCGTTCTACTAGGGATTCCTACGAGCAGTACTTC
>NA|NA|TRBV10-2|13|TRBJ2-7
CASSDGVGYEQYF
TGCGCCAGCAGTGACGGCGTGGGGTACGAGCAGTACTTC
>once|NA|TRBV7-2|11|TRBJ2-7
CASRGYYEQYF
TGTGCCAGCAGGGGATACTACGAGCAGTACTTC
>NA|TRBD1|TRBV7-8|17|TRBJ2-1
CASSVRDSVTSYNEQFF
TGTGCCAGCAGCGTAAGGGACAGCGTAACCAGCTACAATGAGCAGTTCTTC
>NA|NA|TRBV11-2|11|TRBJ2-1
CASSLRNEQFF
TGTGCCAGCAGCTTAAGGAATGAGCAGTTCTTC
>NA|NA|TRBV5-6|13|TRBJ2-7
CASSFQGSYEQYF
TGTGCCAGCAGCTTTCAGGGATCCTACGAGCAGTACTTC
>NA|NA|TRBV13|15|TRBJ1-4
CASSFKGLANEKLFF
TGTGCCAGCAGCTTCAAGGGGTTAGCTAATGAAAAACTGTTTTTT
>NA|NA|TRBV7-8|13|TRBJ2-3
CASAGFYTDTQYF
TGTGCCAGCGCCGGGTTCTACACAGATACGCAGTATTTT
>NA|TRBD1|TRBV28|16|TRBJ2-5
CASSGDRSGLQETQYF
TGTGCCAGCAGTGGGGACAGGTCGGGACTCCAAGAGACCCAGTACTTC
>NA|NA|TRBV5-1|14|TRBJ2-5
CASSLYPERETQYF
TGCGCCAGCAGCTTATATCCAGAGCGAGAGACCCAGTACTTC
>NA|NA|TRBV15|16|TRBJ2-2
CATSRDWGQNTGELFF
TGTGCCACCAGCAGAGATTGGGGACAGAACACCGGGGAGCTGTTTTTT